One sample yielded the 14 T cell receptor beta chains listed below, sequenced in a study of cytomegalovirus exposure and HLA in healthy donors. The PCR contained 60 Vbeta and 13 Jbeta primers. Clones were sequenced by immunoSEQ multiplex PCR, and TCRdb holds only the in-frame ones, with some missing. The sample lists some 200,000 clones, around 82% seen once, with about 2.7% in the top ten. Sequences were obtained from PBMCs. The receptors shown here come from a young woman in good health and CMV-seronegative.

CDR3 sequence reads: CASSLAGFSYNEQFF. The CDR3 DNA reads as TGTGCCAGCTCCCTAGCGGGATTCTCCTACAATGAGCAGTTCTTC. V and J are TRBV18 and TRBJ2-1; 9 bases are shared with TRBD2. Germline CDR1 is KGHSH and CDR2 is LQKENI. The CDR3 consists of 15 residues. V lost 6 bases and J lost 0; bases outside the gene matches: 3.

CDR3 protein: CASSADLGGLAQYF. The CDR3 nucleotides are TGTGCCAGCAGTGCCGATCTTGGGGGCCTAGCCCAGTACTTC. V is TRBV2 and J is TRBJ2-5; TRBD1 might be the D (6 bases). V lost 4 bases, J lost 9 bases, and 18 bases lay in between. Germline CDR1 is SNHLY and CDR2 is FYNNEI. CDR3 length equals 14 residues. The variable domain in full, with the rest retrieved from reference TRBV2 and TRBJ2-5, is EPEVTQTPSHQVTQMGQEVILRCVPISNHLYFYWYRQILGQKVEFLVSFYNNEISEKSEIFDDQFSVERPDGSNFTLKIRSTKLEDSAMYFCASSADLGGLAQYFGPGTRLLVL.

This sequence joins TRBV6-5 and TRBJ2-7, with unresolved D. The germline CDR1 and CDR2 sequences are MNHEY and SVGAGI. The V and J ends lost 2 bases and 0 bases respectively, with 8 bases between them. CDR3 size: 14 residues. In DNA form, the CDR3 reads TGTGCCAGCAGTTACAAGACATTCTCCTACGAGCAGTACTTC. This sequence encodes CASSYKTFSYEQYF.

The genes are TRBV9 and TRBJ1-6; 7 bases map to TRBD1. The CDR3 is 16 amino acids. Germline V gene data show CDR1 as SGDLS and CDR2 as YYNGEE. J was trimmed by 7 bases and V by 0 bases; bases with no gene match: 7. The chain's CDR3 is CASSVEGGTANSPLHF. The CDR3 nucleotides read TGTGCCAGCAGCGTAGAGGGTGGGACAGCAAATTCACCCCTCCACTTT.

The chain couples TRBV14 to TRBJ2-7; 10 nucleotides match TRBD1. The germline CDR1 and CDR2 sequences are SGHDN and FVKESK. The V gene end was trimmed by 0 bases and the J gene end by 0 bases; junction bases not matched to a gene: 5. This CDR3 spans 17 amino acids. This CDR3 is CASSQDDRGQASYEQYF. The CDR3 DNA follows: TGTGCCAGCAGCCAAGACGACAGGGGGCAGGCCTCCTACGAGCAGTACTTC.

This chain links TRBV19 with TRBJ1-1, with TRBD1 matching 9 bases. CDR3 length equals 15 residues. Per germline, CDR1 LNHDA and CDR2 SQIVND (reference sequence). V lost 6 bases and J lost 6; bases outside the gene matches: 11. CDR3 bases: TGTGCCAGTAGCTTCCGGGGACAGGGTCCCGCTGAAGCTTTCTTT. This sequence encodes CASSFRGQGPAEAFF.

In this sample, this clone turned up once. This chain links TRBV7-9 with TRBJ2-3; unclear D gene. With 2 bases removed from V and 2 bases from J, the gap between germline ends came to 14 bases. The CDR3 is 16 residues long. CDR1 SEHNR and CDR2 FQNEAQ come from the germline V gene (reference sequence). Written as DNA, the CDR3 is TGTGCCAGCAGCTTAAGAGTAATTAAGCCCACAGATACGCAGTATTTT. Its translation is CASSLRVIKPTDTQYF. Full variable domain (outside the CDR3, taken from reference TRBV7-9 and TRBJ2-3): DTGVSQNPRHKITKRGQNVTFRCDPISEHNRLYWYRQTLGQGPEFLTYFQNEAQLEKSRLLSDRFSAERPKGSFSTLEIQRTEQGDSAMYLCASSLRVIKPTDTQYFGPGTRLTVL.

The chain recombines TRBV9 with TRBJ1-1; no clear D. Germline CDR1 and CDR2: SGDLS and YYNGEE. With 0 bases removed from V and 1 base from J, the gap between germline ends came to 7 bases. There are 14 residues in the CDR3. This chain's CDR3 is CASSVGAENTEAFF. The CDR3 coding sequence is TGTGCCAGCAGCGTAGGTGCGGAGAACACTGAAGCTTTCTTT.

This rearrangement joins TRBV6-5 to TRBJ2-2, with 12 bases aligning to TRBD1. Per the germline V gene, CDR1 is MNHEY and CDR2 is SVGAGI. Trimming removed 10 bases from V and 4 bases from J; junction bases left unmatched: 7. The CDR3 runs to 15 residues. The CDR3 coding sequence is TGTGCCATTGGGGGACAGGGGGCTGTCACCGGGGAGCTGTTTTTT. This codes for CAIGGQGAVTGELFF.

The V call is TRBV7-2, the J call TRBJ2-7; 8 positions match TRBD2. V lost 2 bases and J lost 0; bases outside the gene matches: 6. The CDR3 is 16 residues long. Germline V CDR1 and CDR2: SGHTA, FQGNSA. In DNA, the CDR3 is TGTGCCAGCAGCTTAATGAGTAGCGGGGTCTCCTACGAGCAGTACTTC. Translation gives CASSLMSSGVSYEQYF.

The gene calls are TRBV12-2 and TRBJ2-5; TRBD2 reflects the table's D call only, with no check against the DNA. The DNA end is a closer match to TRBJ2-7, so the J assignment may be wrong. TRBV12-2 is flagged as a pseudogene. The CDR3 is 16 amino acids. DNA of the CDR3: TGTGCAAGTCGTTCCTTACTAGCGGTCTTTCCCTACGAGCAGTACTTC. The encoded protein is CASRSLLAVFPYEQYF.

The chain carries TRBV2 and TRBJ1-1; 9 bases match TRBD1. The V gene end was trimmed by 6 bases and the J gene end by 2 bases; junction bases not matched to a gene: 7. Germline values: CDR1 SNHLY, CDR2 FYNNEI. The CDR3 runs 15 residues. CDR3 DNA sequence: TGTGCCAGCAGGTGGGGGGACAGGGATAACACTGAAGCTTTCTTT. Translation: CASRWGDRDNTEAFF.

CDR3 loop: CATSREGRAQYF. The DNA for the CDR3 is TGTGCCACCAGCAGAGAAGGGAGGGCGCAGTACTTC. This chain joins TRBV15 and TRBJ2-7, with 7 positions matching TRBD2. This CDR3 spans 12 amino acids. CDR1 is LNHNV and CDR2 is YYDKDF in the germline V gene (reference sequence). V lost 0 bases and J lost 9; bases outside the gene matches: 2.

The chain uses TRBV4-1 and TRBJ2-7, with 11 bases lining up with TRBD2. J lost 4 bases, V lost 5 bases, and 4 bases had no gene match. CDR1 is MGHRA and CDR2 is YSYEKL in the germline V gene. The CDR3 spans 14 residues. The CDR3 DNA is TGCGCCAGCAGCTCACTAGCGGGAGAGTACGAGCAGTACTTC. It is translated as CASSSLAGEYEQYF.